One and the same sample provided the 12 T cell receptor beta chains below, sequenced in a study of identical twins. One entry per CDR3 protein, called by TCRdb with MiXCR from the 5' RACE reads. This sample has around 960,000 distinct CDR3 sequences, with more than 9% found just once. These data are also associated with another study on yellow fever vaccine responses in identical twins.

Material: PBMCs. These receptors all stem from a woman younger than 30 in good health.

The chain carries TRBV28 and TRBJ2-1; possible D gene TRBD1, 6 bases. Germline V gene lookup returns CDR1 MDHEN and CDR2 SYDVKM. This CDR3 region has 15 residues. Between the trimmed V and J ends, which lost 8 bases and 5 bases, there was a span of 19 bases. The CDR3 DNA reads as TGTGCCAGCGGCCCCCCGGACAGAGCAGACAATGAGCAGTTCTTC. This codes for CASGPPDRADNEQFF.

V usage is TRBV7-9 and J usage is TRBJ2-1, with 8 bases fitting TRBD2. This CDR3 has 17 amino acids. V lost 5 bases to trimming and J lost 1 base; unmatched junction nucleotides: 10. Per the germline V gene, CDR1 is SEHNR and CDR2 is FQNEAQ (reference sequence). The CDR3 here is CASSPTAGGRSYNEQFF. The CDR3 region has the DNA TGTGCCAGCAGCCCCACGGCGGGGGGCAGATCCTACAATGAGCAGTTCTTC.

The rearrangement links TRBV6-1 to TRBJ2-2; 15 nucleotides match TRBD2. V shed 7 bases and J 1 base; nucleotides not matched to a gene: 7. The germline CDR1 and CDR2 sequences are MNHNS and SASEGT. The CDR3 consists of 18 residues. Written as DNA, the CDR3 is TGTGCCAGCACCCCGGGACTAGCGGGGGGCCGGAACACCGGGGAGCTGTTTTTT. Amino acids: CASTPGLAGGRNTGELFF.

This clonotype was recorded at least ten times. The chain joins TRBV6-5 to TRBJ2-7; D ambiguous. Trimming took 8 bases from V and 6 from J, leaving 11 bases between them. Germline V lookup: CDR1 MNHEY, CDR2 SVGAGI. The CDR3 length is 11 residues. The chain's CDR3 is CASLWGGEQYV. For the CDR3, the DNA is TGTGCCAGCTTGTGGGGTGGCGAGCAGTACGTC.

This clonotype was recorded at least ten times. The chain couples TRBV5-1 to TRBJ2-1; D is uncertain. In germline, CDR1 is SGHRS, CDR2 YFSETQ. Trimming pared 4 bases from V and 1 base from J, leaving 15 bases between. The CDR3 contains 16 residues. This chain's CDR3 is CASSPMGSLSYNEQFF. In nucleotides, the CDR3 is TGCGCCAGCAGCCCGATGGGGTCTTTGTCCTACAATGAGCAGTTCTTC.

V usage is TRBV9 and J usage is TRBJ2-7; D is perhaps TRBD1 (6 bases). With 4 bases removed from V and 3 bases from J, the gap between germline ends came to 17 bases. Germline V gene lookup returns CDR1 SGDLS and CDR2 YYNGEE. The CDR3 extends over 15 amino acids. The CDR3 is CASSPEPGHDYEQYF. CDR3 in DNA: TGTGCCAGCAGCCCCGAACCGGGACATGACTACGAGCAGTACTTC.

In this sample, this clonotype turned up a few times. V gene TRBV11-2 combines with J gene TRBJ2-1; D gene uncertain. V lost 1 base and J lost 5, with 6 bases in between. Germline V CDR1 and CDR2: SGHAT, FQNNGV. This CDR3 contains 13 residues. This CDR3 is CASSLAWNNEQFF. CDR3 DNA: TGTGCCAGCAGCTTAGCCTGGAACAATGAGCAGTTCTTC.

This clonotype has just a few counts. The V and J genes are TRBV7-6 and TRBJ2-5; D is ambiguous. V lost 0 bases and J 3 bases, leaving 11 bases between the germline ends. The CDR3 spans 15 residues. Germline lookup yields CDR1 SGHVS and CDR2 FNYEAQ. CDR3 in DNA: TGTGCCAGCAGCTTAGCGTCCGGCAGAAAAGAGACCCAGTACTTC. This encodes CASSLASGRKETQYF.

V usage is TRBV25-1 and J usage is TRBJ1-3, with 7 bases identical to TRBD1. The germline CDR1 and CDR2 sequences are MGHDK and SYGVNS. After removal of 3 bases from V and 2 bases from J, the junction contained 4 bases not matched to a gene. This CDR3 comprises 15 residues. The CDR3 is CASSDFGTAGNTIYF. CDR3 nucleotides: TGTGCCAGCAGTGATTTTGGGACAGCTGGAAACACCATATATTTT.

This clonotype was detected only a few times. One end of the junction is discordant with germline, which a read error may explain. The rearrangement links TRBV20-1 to TRBJ1-2; no clear D gene. CDR3 size: 14 residues. Germline CDR1 is DFQATT and CDR2 is SNEGSKA (reference sequence). CDR3 amino acids: CSAREVEGVYGYTF. CDR3 bases: TGCAGTGCCAGAGAGGTGGAGGGCGTCTATGGCTACACCTTC.

This clonotype was counted between two and nine times. The rearrangement joins TRBV27 to TRBJ2-2; D uncertain. CDR1 is MNHEY and CDR2 is SMNVEV in the germline V gene (reference sequence). The length of the CDR3 is 15 residues. V was trimmed by 2 bases and J by 3 bases, leaving 10 bases between them. The CDR3 spells CASSLSRLYTGELFF. DNA for the CDR3: TGTGCCAGCAGTTTAAGTCGACTCTACACCGGGGAGCTGTTTTTT.

This chain's CDR3 is CASSEMGQGNGYTF. The CDR3 DNA is TGTGCCAGCAGTGAAATGGGACAGGGGAATGGCTACACCTTC. This rearrangement joins TRBV2 to TRBJ1-2; 10 bases fit TRBD1. V was clipped by 2 bases and J by 6 bases; unmatched bases: 3. Germline V gives CDR1 SNHLY, CDR2 FYNNEI. The CDR3 extends over 14 amino acids.